This TCR beta chain was sequenced in a study of cytomegalovirus exposure and HLA in healthy donors (dated by TCRdb to the late 2010s). Describing the broader study: In an earlier analysis of 587 of the donors, 250 to 350 Gb of sequence data and 95 million to 130 million unique TCR beta sequences from about 179 million T cells were reported. Among a few hundred genotyped donors of the cohort, an average of roughly 240,000 unique TCR beta nucleotide sequences were sequenced per donor, approximately 20% of them non-productive. Several DR-DQ haplotypes were handled as single units for association and clustering, since linkage in the cohort was strong. Roughly 300 gigabases of sequencing data and approximately 93 million unique TCR sequences were included in an early release covering several hundred HLA-typed donors. Rather than using new phenotypic data, the later analysis identified candidate immune exposures from TCR beta sequences and from how often those sequences occurred across donors. A later genetic analysis used genome-wide SNP genotypes for about 55% of the 666 donors, treating that subset as a discovery cohort. In an earlier analysis of a few hundred of the donors, high-throughput TCR beta sequencing was used to judge whether each TCR beta V gene segment behaved as functional or pseudogenic. Among the approximately 430 genotyped donors, approximately 81% belonged to the genetic ancestry cluster associated with self-reported Caucasian donors. Besides the first cohort of 666 subjects, a separate validation cohort made up of 90 to 150 different subjects was used. The number of typed donors differed by locus: roughly 629-640 for A, B, C, DRB1 and DQB1; 500 to 550 for DQA1; some 590 for DPA1; and roughly 450 for DPB1. Donor age, sex, ethnicity and CMV serostatus were compiled alongside the repertoire data. A later analysis re-analyzed previously published TCR beta repertoires from about 600 donors and added high-resolution HLA genotyping to study TCR occurrence patterns. Both class I and class II loci were covered by HLA typing, at four-digit resolution. The study used immunosequencing to profile the T cell repertoires of more than 650 subjects and linked those repertoires to cytomegalovirus serostatus. To predict cytomegalovirus infection status, the study brought together high-throughput TCR immunosequencing, statistical association of individual TCRs with disease status, and machine learning. Every discovery cohort repertoire had been produced on one sequencing platform. The study was designed to test whether signatures of past pathogen exposure could be identified by cataloging public T cell receptors. On the study overall, not on this receptor specifically: The authors suggested that the approach could potentially be generalized to other disease states and immunological phenotypes. Compared with equally common non-associated chains, HLA-associated TCR beta chains in a later analysis were more clonally expanded and had lower generation probabilities. Most TCR sequences were seen in very few donors, while some public TCRs were found in many individuals. In an earlier analysis of under 600 of the donors, most TCR beta V segments were observed in productive rearrangements about 87% or about 30% of the time, broadly matching IMGT annotations. The 87-base-pair reads could not distinguish some IMGT-functional V segments, including TRBV6-2 and TRBV6-3, so those segments were excluded. In the study, approximately 160 TCR beta chains were listed as associated with cytomegalovirus. The presence/absence analyses assumed that sequencing depth was roughly uniform across donors, and that assumption may not be true. A cluster of highly shared sequence variants was judged likely to be a technical artifact of the sequencing pipeline. When HLA alleles, especially DR and DQ, strongly co-occurred, TCR associations were difficult to assign to individual alleles. Because HLA typing was unavailable for some donors at each locus, only the typed subset was used in association tests. According to a later analysis, parvovirus B19, influenza, CMV and Epstein-Barr virus appeared linked to several top co-occurrence clusters. For the cohort, immune exposure information was limited to CMV serostatus. Specific HLA alleles were associated with over 15,000 TCR beta sequences at a false discovery rate of 0.05 in a later analysis. V-gene and J-gene trimming of TCR beta chains was associated with a missense DCLRE1C variant in a later genetic analysis, and the association was replicated in an independent cohort. The classifier was reported to diagnose cytomegalovirus status with high specificity and sensitivity in both the original and validation cohorts. In this cohort, only TCR beta chains were sequenced, and detectable features were limited by the absence of alpha or paired-chain data. Correlated functional status among segregating V segments might be attributable to linkage disequilibrium, but an unknown experimental factor could not be ruled out. In vitro tests confirmed that three of the cytomegalovirus-associated TCR beta chains recognize cytomegalovirus antigens. A further reported finding was that TCR beta sequences accurately predicted the HLA-A and HLA-B alleles for most subjects in the first cohort. According to a later analysis, most CMV-associated TCR beta chains appeared to be HLA-restricted, and the HLA associations seemed to be driven largely by CMV exposure. In a later analysis, the rate of TCR association differed among HLA loci, with DRB1 alleles having the most associated TCRs and HLA-C alleles having the fewest. The earlier analysis of 587 of the donors excluded some 15 rarely observed V segments, including chromosome 9 orphons, because counts were too low. According to a later genetic analysis, donors in an Asian-associated ancestry cluster had fewer N-insertions in productive TCRs than the roughly 660-donor mean.

In total, 630 or so healthy bone marrow donors made up the cohort. Cohort members were all nominally healthy when sampled, although unrecorded immune exposures were likely present. The donor tested CMV seronegative and was one of the 352 seronegative cohort members. Every donor gave a peripheral blood sample, and the peripheral blood mononuclear cells from that sample were used for TCR beta sequencing. Genomic DNA extraction from the blood cell samples was performed with the Qiagen DNeasy Blood Extraction Kit. CDR1 and CDR2 are drawn from the germline V gene (reference sequence): SEHNR, FQNEAQ. V is pared back by 7 bases and J by 4 bases, with 13 bases lying between the germline termini. The CDR3 numbers 13 residues from cysteine through phenylalanine. Just the 39-base CDR3 DNA is kept, in frame starting at base 1. Libraries were built with the immunoSEQ multiplex PCR assay. For the multiplex PCR, a mixture combining 60 forward primers for TCR Vbeta segments and 13 reverse primers for TCR Jbeta segments was used. A multiplex PCR assay on genomic DNA amplified the CDR3 region of rearranged TCR beta genes. Amplified TCR beta libraries were sequenced as 87-base-pair reads on the Illumina HiSeq System. On the authors' methods: A later analysis counted about 80 million unique TCR beta chains across the 700 or so repertoires, and some 12 million of these chains were shared by at least two donors. Raw reads were error-corrected and collapsed into unique sequences with a nearest-neighbor algorithm that merged closely related sequences to remove PCR and sequencing errors. CDR3 sequences were aligned to IMGT reference sequences to assign V, D and J gene segments. Each retained sequence needed at least a six-nucleotide match to both a V gene segment and a J gene segment. A rearrangement was called productive if the CDR3 had no stop codons and remained in frame with V and J, and every other rearrangement was called non-productive. CDR3 was defined by IMGT convention, running from the second conserved V-encoded cysteine to the conserved J-encoded phenylalanine. Sequences without an unambiguous match to a single V gene segment were excluded from the earlier analysis of approximately 600 of the donors. In an earlier analysis of about 590 of the donors, a V segment was called functional when productive rearrangements were above 56.7%, and segregating when the standard deviation between donors exceeded 5%. A statistical classification framework was built to diagnose cytomegalovirus status from the catalog of TCR beta chain sequences. In a later analysis, V and J genes were assigned by comparing TCR nucleotide sequences against IMGT/GENE-DB human TR gene sequences. In a later analysis, CDR3 sequences and most-parsimonious VDJ recombination scenarios were assigned using the TCRdist pipeline. In a later analysis, each TCR beta chain was defined by its CDR3 amino acid sequence together with its V-gene family, and reads lacking a unique V-gene family were excluded. As a way to deal with suspected cross-contamination and a sequencing artifact, a later analysis dropped approximately 570 nucleotide sequences that were highly shared and had low generation probability. In a later analysis, a clonal expansion index for each public chain was calculated from normalized within-repertoire ranks of inferred template counts. In a later analysis, generation probabilities were computed with a VDJ recombination model fitted to out-of-frame rearrangements, and the resulting probabilities were checked against IGoR. In a later analysis, hypergeometric tests were used to score TCR-TCR, TCR-HLA and TCR-CMV co-occurrence, with a repertoire-size bias correction applied to TCR pairs. To estimate false discovery rates, a later analysis permuted the HLA or CMV assignments 20 times. In a later analysis, co-occurring TCRs were grouped with DBSCAN, and TCRdist sequence similarity was added when clustering was performed within HLA-allele-positive subsets. For co-occurrence clustering, repertoires with fewer than 30,000 or more than 120,000 public chains were excluded, along with about five repertoires with anomalous nucleotide sharing. This is the immuneACCESS table as TCRdb keeps it, with only in-frame sequences that have V and J called. A part of the clones is gone; compared with another copy, unresolved V genes explain less than half, and the rest is unexplained. The DNA was the basis for D and trimming; V, J and clone size are from that table. Recorded for this sample are approximately 90,000 clones; 76% of them occurred a single time. Around 2.8% of the sample is in the top ten clones.

As regards this clone: It has no known antigen specificity. It has no much larger one-base neighbor in the sample; base qualities were not kept.

Source material: PBMCs. Here the chain combines TRBV7-9 and TRBJ1-1, with TRBD1 perhaps the D gene, on 6 matching bases. The TCR originated in a man in his forties or fifties in good health and CMV-seronegative. In nucleotide form, the sequence is TGTGCCAGCACTACCACAGGGCGCACTGAAGCTTTCTTT. This gives the protein CASTTTGRTEAFF.